Below are 4 T cell receptor beta chains sequenced from a single sample in a study of blood T cell repertoires in COVID-19. The table came from immunoSEQ multiplex PCR; TCRdb's copy has only in-frame clones and leaves some out. The sample includes around 30,000 clones, 88% of them seen just once. Sequenced material: peripheral blood. The source is a human donor with active COVID-19. The donor label of this sample is uncertain.

The chain joins TRBV6-5 to TRBJ1-1; D is ambiguous. V was clipped by 5 bases and J by 5 bases, with 9 bases between them. This CDR3 contains 12 residues. The V gene's germline CDR1 is MNHEY and CDR2 SVGAGI. The CDR3 DNA reads as TGTGCCAGCAGTAACACGGGAACTGAAGCTTTCTTT. It encodes CASSNTGTEAFF.

This clone was found once. This chain uses TRBV12-5 with TRBJ1-2, with 8 bases lining up with TRBD1. CDR3 length: 15 amino acids. Germline loops: CDR1 LGHNT, CDR2 FRNRAP. Trimming took 6 bases from V and 4 from J; bases not matched to a gene: 10. CDR3 sequence: CASGYRGITSYGYTF. The CDR3 DNA follows: TGTGCTAGTGGCTACAGGGGGATAACATCCTATGGCTACACCTTC.

The J gene is TRBJ1-2, the V gene TRBV6-5; TRBD1 matches at 11 bases. The length of the CDR3 is 16 residues. Germline V gives CDR1 MNHEY, CDR2 SVGAGI. J was trimmed by 7 bases and V by 4 bases; bases with no gene match: 11. The CDR3 here is CASSSLPGQGVGGYTF. CDR3 nucleotide sequence: TGTGCCAGCAGTTCTCTCCCGGGACAGGGGGTAGGTGGCTACACCTTC.

Written as DNA, the CDR3 is TGTGCCAGCGGAGGACTAGCGGGCCAAGAGACCCAGTACTTC. The encoded protein is CASGGLAGQETQYF. The J gene is TRBJ2-5, the V gene TRBV2, with 11 positions matching TRBD2. Germline V gene data show CDR1 as SNHLY and CDR2 as FYNNEI. The trim removed 8 bases at V and 1 base at J, leaving 3 bases unmatched. The length of the CDR3 is 14 residues.